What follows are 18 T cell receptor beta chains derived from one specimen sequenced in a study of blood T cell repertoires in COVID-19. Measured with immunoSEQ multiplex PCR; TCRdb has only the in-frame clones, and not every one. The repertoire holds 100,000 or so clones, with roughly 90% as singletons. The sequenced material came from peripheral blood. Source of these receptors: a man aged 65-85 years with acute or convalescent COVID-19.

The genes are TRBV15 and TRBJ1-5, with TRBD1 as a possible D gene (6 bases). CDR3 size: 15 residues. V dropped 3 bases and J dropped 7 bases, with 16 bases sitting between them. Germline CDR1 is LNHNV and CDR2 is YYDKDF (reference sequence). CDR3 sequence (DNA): TGTGCCACCAGCAGGGCGTGGGGAAGGGGGCAGCCCCAGCATTTT. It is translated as CATSRAWGRGQPQHF.

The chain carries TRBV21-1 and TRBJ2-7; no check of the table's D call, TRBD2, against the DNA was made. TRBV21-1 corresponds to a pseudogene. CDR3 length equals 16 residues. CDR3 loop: CASSKVRLAGVREQYF. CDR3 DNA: TGTGCCAGCAGCAAAGTCCGTCTAGCGGGAGTTCGCGAGCAGTACTTC.

The CDR3 loop is CATSRDRRPTGELFF. The CDR3 DNA reads as TGTGCCACCAGCAGAGATAGGCGGCCAACCGGGGAGCTGTTTTTT. This chain uses TRBV15 with TRBJ2-2; D is unclear. The V end was cut by 0 bases, the J end by 5 bases, with 10 bases between. The germline CDR1 and CDR2 sequences are LNHNV and YYDKDF (reference sequence). The CDR3 has 15 amino acids.

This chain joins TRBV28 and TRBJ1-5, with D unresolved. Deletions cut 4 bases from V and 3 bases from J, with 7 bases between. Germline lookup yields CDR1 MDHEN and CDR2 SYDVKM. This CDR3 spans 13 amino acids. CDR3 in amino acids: CASSSYVNQPQHF. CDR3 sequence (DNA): TGTGCCAGCAGTTCCTATGTCAATCAGCCCCAGCATTTT.

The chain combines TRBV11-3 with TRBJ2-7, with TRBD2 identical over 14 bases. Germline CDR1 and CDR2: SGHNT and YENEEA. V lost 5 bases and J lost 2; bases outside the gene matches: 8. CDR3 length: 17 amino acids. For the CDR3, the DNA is TGTGCCAGCAGCGCGGGACTAGCGGGAGTAAGCCCCTACGAGCAGTACTTC. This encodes CASSAGLAGVSPYEQYF.

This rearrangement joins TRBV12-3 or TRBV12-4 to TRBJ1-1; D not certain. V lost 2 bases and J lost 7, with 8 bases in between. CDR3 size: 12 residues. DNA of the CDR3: TGTGCCAGCAGTTTATACGGGTTTGAAGCTTTCTTT. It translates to CASSLYGFEAFF.

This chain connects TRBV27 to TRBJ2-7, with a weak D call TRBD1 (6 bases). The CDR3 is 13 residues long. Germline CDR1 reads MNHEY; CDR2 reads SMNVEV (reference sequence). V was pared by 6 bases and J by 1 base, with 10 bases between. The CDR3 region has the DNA TGTGCCAGCAGGCGTACAGGGTCCTACGAGCAGTACTTC. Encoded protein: CASRRTGSYEQYF.

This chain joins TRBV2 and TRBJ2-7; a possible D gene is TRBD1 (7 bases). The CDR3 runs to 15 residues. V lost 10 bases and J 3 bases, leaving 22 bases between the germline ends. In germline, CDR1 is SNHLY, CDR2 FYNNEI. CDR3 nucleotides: TGTGCCATCTTTAAGGAAGGGCGGGACAGCTACGAGCAGTACTTC. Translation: CAIFKEGRDSYEQYF.

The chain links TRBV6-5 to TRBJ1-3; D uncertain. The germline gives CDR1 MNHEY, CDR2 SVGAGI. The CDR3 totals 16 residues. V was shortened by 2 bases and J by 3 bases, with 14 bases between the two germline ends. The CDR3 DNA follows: TGTGCCAGCAGTTACGCGTCGCCCACGGGTGGAAACACCATATATTTT. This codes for CASSYASPTGGNTIYF.

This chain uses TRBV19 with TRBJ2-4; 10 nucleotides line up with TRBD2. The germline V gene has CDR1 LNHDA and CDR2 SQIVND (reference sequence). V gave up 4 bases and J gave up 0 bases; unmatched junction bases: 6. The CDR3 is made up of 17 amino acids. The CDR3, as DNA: TGTGCCAGTAGTACTAGCGGGAGCCCTCGAGCCAAAAACATTCAGTACTTC. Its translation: CASSTSGSPRAKNIQYF.

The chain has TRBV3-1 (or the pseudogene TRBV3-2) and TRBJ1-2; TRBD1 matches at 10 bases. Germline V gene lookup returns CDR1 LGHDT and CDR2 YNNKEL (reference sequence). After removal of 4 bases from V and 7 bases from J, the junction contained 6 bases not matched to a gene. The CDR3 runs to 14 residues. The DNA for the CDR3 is TGTGCCAGCAGCCGGGACAGGGGTTTGGGTGGCTACACCTTC. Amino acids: CASSRDRGLGGYTF.

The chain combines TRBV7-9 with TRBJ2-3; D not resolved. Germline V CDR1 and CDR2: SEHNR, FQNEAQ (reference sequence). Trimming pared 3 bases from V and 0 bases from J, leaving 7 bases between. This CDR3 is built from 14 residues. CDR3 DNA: TGTGCCAGCAGCTTCCCGTCTAGCACAGATACGCAGTATTTT. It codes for CASSFPSSTDTQYF.

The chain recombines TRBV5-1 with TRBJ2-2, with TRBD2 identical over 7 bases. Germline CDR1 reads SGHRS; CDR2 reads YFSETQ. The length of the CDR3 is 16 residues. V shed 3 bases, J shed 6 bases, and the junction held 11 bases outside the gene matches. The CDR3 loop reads CASSSGTIFYAGELFF. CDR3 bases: TGCGCCAGCAGCTCCGGGACTATATTTTATGCCGGGGAGCTGTTTTTT.

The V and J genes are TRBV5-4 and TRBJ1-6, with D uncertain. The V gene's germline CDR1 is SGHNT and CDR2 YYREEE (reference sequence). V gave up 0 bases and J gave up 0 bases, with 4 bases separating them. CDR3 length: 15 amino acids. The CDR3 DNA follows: TGTGCCAGCAGCTTGGGTAGCTCCTATAATTCACCCCTCCACTTT. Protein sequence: CASSLGSSYNSPLHF.

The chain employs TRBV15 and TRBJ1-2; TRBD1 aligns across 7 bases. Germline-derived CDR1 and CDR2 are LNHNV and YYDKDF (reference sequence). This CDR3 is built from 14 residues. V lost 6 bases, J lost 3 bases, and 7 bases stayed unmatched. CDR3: CATRPRDSYYGYTF. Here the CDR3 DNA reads TGTGCCACCAGACCGAGGGACAGCTACTATGGCTACACCTTC. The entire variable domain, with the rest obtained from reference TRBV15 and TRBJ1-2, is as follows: DAMVIQNPRYQVTQFGKPVTLSCSQTLNHNVMYWYQQKSSQAPKLLFHYYDKDFNNEADTPDNFQSRRPNTSFCFLDIRSPGLGDTAMYLCATRPRDSYYGYTFGSGTRLTVV.

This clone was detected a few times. The CDR3 loop is CASRDTPGISTDTQYF. The CDR3 DNA reads as TGTGCCAGCAGAGACACTCCAGGGATTTCCACAGATACGCAGTATTTT. The chain combines TRBV5-4 with TRBJ2-3, with a weak D call TRBD1 (5 bases). This CDR3 region has 16 residues. Trimming cost V 5 bases and J 2 bases, with 18 bases left between them. CDR1 is SGHNT and CDR2 is YYREEE in the germline V gene (reference sequence).

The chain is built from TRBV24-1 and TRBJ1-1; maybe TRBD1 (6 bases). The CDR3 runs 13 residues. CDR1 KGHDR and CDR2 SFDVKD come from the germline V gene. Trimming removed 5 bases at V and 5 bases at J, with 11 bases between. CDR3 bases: TGTGCCACCAGTGGGGAGGGGGGTACTGAAGCTTTCTTT. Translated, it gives CATSGEGGTEAFF.

CDR3 sequence: CASSLEPPAGGIEQYF. CDR3 nucleotides: TGTGCCAGCAGCTTAGAACCACCAGCGGGGGGGATTGAGCAGTACTTC. V gene TRBV7-9 combines with J gene TRBJ2-7; 10 bases are a match to TRBD2. V dropped 1 base and J dropped 7; count of bases not matched to a gene: 10. The germline V gene encodes CDR1 SEHNR and CDR2 FQNEAQ (reference sequence). This CDR3 contains 16 residues.